This T cell receptor beta chain was recovered during a study of T cell responses to AZD1222 COVID-19 vaccine. CDR1 and CDR2 (germline): LNHDA, SQIVND (reference sequence). V gave up 3 bases and J gave up 9 bases, with 12 bases separating them. The length of the CDR3 is 14 residues. The repertoire was sequenced with immunoSEQ multiplex PCR; TCRdb's copy has only in-frame clones and lacks some. The profile shows around 140,000 clones, about 90% of them singletons. The sample holds a few counts of this clone. The chain uses TRBV19 and TRBJ1-6, with no clear D. Sequencing was performed on peripheral blood, taken on day 0 of AZD1222 vaccination. This receptor was obtained from an adult in good health. The CDR3 loop is CASSIESAISPLHF. In nucleotides, the CDR3 is TGTGCCAGTAGTATTGAGTCAGCCATTTCACCCCTCCACTTT.